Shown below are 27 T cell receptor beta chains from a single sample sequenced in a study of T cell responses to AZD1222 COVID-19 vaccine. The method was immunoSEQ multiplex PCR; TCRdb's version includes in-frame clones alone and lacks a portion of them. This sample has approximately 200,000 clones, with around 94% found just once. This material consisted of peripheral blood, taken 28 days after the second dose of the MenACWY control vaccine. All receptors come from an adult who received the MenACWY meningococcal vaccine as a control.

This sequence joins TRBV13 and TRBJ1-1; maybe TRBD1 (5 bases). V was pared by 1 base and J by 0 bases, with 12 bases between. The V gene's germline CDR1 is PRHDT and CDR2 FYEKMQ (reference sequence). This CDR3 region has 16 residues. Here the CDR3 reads CASSLEGTGMNTEAFF. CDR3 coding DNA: TGTGCCAGCAGCTTAGAGGGGACCGGGATGAACACTGAAGCTTTCTTT. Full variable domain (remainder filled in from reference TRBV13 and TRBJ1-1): AAGVIQSPRHLIKEKRETATLKCYPIPRHDTVYWYQQGPGQDPQFLISFYEKMQSDKGSIPDRFSAQQFSDYHSELNMSSLELGDSALYFCASSLEGTGMNTEAFFGQGTRLTVV.

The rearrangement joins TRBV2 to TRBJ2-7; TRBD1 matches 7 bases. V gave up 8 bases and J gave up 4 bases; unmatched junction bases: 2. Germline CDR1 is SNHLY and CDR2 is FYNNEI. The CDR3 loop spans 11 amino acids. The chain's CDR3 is CASGTEYEQYF. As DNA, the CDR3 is TGTGCCAGCGGGACAGAATACGAGCAGTACTTC.

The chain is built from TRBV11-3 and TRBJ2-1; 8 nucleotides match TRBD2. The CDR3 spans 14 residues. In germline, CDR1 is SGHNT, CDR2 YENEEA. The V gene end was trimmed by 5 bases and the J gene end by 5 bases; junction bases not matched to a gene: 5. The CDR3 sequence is CASSPTSAHNEQFF. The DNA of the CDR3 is TGTGCCAGCAGCCCGACTAGCGCCCACAATGAGCAGTTCTTC.

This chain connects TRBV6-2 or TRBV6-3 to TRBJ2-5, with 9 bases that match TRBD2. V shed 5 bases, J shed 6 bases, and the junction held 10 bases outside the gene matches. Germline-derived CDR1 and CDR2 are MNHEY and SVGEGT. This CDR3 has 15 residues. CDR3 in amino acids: CASSRPLAGSQTQYF. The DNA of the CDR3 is TGTGCCAGCAGTCGGCCCCTAGCGGGGTCACAGACCCAGTACTTC.

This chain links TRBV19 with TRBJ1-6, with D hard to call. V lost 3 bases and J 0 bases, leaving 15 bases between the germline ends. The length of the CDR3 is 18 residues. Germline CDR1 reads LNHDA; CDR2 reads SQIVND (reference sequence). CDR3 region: CASSIPRADPSYNSPLHF. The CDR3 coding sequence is TGTGCCAGTAGTATCCCGCGGGCAGATCCCTCCTATAATTCACCCCTCCACTTT.

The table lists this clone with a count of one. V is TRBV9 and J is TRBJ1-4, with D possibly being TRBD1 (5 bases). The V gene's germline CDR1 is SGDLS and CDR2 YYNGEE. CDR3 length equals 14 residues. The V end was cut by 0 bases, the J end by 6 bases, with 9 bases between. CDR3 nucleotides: TGTGCCAGCAGCGTAGCCGGAGGGGATGAAAAACTGTTTTTT. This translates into CASSVAGGDEKLFF.

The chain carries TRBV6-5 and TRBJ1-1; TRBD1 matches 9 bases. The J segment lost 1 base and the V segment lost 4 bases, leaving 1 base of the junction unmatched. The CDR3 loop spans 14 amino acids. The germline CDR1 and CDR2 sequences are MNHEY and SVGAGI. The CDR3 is CASSWDRANTEAFF. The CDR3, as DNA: TGTGCCAGCAGTTGGGACAGGGCGAACACTGAAGCTTTCTTT.

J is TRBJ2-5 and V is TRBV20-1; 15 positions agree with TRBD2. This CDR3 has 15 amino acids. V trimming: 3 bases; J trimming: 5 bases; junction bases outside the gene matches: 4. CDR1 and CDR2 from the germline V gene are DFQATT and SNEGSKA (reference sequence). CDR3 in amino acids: CSASRTSGGAETQYF. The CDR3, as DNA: TGCAGTGCTAGTAGGACTAGCGGGGGGGCCGAGACCCAGTACTTC.

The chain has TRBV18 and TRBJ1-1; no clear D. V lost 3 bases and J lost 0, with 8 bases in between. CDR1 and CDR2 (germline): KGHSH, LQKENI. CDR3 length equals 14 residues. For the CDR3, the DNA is TGTGCCAGCTCACCGGCAAGCATGAACACTGAAGCTTTCTTT. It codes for CASSPASMNTEAFF.

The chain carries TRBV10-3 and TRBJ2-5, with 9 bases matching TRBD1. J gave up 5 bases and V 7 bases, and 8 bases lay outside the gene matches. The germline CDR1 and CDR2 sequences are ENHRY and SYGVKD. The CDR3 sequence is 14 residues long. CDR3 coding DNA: TGTGCCATCAACACACAGGGGGCGGAGGAGACCCAGTACTTC. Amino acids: CAINTQGAEETQYF.

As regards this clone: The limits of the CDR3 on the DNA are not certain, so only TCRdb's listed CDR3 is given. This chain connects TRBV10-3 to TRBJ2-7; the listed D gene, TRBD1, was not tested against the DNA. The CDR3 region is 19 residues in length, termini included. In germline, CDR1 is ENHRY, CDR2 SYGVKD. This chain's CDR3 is CAIKRQGTSSTSTGDEQYF.

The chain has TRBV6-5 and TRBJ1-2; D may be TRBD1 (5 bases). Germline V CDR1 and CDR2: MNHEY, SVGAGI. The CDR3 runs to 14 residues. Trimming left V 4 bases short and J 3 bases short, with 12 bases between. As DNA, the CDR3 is TGTGCCAGCAGTTTGGGAGGGACTGACTATGGCTACACCTTC. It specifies CASSLGGTDYGYTF.

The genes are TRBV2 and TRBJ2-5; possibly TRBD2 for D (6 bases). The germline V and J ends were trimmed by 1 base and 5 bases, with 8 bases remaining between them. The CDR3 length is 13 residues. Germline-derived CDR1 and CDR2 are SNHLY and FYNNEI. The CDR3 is CASSEGGRETQYF. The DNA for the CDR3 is TGTGCCAGCAGTGAAGGTGGGAGGGAGACCCAGTACTTC.

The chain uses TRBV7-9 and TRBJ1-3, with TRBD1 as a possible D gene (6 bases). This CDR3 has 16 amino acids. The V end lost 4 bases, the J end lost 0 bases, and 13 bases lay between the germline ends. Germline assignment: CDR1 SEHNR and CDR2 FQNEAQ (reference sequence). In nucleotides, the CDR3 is TGTGCCAGCAGCTCGGGACACTCGAGCTCTGGAAACACCATATATTTT. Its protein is CASSSGHSSSGNTIYF.

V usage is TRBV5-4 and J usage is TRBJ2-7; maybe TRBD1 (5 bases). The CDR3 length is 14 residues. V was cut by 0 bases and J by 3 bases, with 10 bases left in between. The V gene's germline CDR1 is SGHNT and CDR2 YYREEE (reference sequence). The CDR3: CASSLGREFYEQYF. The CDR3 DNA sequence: TGTGCCAGCAGCTTGGGCAGGGAATTCTACGAGCAGTACTTC.

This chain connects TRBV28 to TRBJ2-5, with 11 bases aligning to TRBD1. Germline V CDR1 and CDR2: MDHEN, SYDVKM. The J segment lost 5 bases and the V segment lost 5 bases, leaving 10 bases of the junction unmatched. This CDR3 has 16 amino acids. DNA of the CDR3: TGTGCCAGCAGTGATCCCGGGACAGGGGGTAGGGAGACCCAGTACTTC. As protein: CASSDPGTGGRETQYF.

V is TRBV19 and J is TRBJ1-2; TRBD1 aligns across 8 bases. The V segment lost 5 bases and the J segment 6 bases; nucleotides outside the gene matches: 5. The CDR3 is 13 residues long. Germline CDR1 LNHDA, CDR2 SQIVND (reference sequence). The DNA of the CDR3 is TGTGCCAGTAGTCGGGACAGGATTGATGGCTACACCTTC. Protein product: CASSRDRIDGYTF.

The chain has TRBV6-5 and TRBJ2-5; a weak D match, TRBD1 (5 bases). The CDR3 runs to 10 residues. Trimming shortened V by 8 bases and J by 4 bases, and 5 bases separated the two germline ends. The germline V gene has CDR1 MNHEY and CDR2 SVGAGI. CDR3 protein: CASGAETQYF. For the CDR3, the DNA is TGTGCCAGCGGGGCAGAGACCCAGTACTTC.

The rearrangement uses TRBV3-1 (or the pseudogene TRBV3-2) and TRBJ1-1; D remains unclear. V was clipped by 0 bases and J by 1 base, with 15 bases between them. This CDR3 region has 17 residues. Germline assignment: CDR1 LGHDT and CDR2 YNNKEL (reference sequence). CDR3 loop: CASSQDHRTLGNTEAFF. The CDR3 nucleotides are TGTGCCAGCAGCCAAGATCACCGAACATTGGGGAACACTGAAGCTTTCTTT.

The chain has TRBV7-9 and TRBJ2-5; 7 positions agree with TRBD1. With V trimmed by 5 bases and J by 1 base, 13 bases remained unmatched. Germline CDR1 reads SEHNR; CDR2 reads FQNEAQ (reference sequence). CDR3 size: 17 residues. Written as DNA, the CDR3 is TGTGCCAGCAGCCGGTGGACAGGCGACGTGATCCAAGAGACCCAGTACTTC. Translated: CASSRWTGDVIQETQYF.

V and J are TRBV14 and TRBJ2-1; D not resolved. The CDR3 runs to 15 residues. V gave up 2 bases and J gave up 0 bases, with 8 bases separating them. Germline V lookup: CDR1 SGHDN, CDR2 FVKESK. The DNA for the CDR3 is TGTGCCAGCAGCCAACGGTCGAGCTCCTACAATGAGCAGTTCTTC. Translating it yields CASSQRSSSYNEQFF.

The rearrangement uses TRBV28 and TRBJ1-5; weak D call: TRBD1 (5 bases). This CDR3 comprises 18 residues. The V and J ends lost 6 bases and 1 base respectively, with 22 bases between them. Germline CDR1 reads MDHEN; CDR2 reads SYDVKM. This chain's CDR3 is CASRLGVRHVSSNQPQHF. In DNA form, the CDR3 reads TGTGCCAGCAGACTAGGGGTTCGCCATGTATCGAGCAATCAGCCCCAGCATTTT. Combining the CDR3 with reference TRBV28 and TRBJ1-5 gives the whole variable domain DVKVTQSSRYLVKRTGEKVFLECVQDMDHENMFWYRQDPGLGLRLIYFSYDVKMKEKGDIPEGYSVSREKKERFSLILESASTNQTSMYLCASRLGVRHVSSNQPQHFGDGTRLSIL.

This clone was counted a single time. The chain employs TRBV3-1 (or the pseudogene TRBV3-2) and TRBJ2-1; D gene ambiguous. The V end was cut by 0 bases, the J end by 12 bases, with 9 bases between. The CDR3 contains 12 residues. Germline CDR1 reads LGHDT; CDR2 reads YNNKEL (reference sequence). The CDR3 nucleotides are TGTGCCAGCAGCCAAGATTATAGACGGCAGTTCTTC. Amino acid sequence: CASSQDYRRQFF.

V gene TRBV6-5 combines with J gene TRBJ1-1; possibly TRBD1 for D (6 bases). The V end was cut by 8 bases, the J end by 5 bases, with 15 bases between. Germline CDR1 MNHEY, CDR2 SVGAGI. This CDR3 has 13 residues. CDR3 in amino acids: CASARQERTEAFF. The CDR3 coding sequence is TGTGCCAGCGCCCGACAGGAGAGGACTGAAGCTTTCTTT.

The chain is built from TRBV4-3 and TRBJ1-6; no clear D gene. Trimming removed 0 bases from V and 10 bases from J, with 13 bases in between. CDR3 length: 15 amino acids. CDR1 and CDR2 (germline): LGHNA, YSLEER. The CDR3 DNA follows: TGCGCCAGCAGCCAAGATGAGCGGGTAGGCTCACCCCTCCACTTT. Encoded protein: CASSQDERVGSPLHF.

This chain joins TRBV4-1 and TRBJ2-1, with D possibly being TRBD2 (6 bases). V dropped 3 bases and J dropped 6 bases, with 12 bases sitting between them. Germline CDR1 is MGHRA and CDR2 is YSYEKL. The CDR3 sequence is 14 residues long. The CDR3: CASSHVREINEQFF. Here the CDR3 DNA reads TGCGCCAGCAGCCATGTACGGGAGATCAATGAGCAGTTCTTC.

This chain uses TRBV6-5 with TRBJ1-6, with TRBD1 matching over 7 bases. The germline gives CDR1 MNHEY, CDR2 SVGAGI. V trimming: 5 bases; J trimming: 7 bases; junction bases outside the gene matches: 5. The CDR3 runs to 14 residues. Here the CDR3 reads CASSPGQPNSPLHF. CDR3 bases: TGTGCCAGCAGTCCGGGACAGCCAAATTCACCCCTCCACTTT.